A single sample is the source of the 18 T cell receptor beta chains below, sequenced in a study of T cell repertoires in ileal Crohn's disease. Profiling relied on immunoSEQ multiplex PCR, and the TCRdb table lists in-frame clones only, not all of them. The sample holds 7,000 to 9,500 clones, roughly 95% seen once. The source material was ileal tissue. All receptors come from an adult with Crohn's disease.

The rearrangement links TRBV7-2 to TRBJ1-2; possibly TRBD1 for D (5 bases). Trimming stripped 5 bases from V and 4 bases from J, with 14 bases between. The CDR3 sequence is 14 residues long. Germline CDR1 SGHTA, CDR2 FQGNSA. The CDR3 protein is CASSQTGVPYGYTF. CDR3 nucleotide sequence: TGTGCCAGCAGCCAAACAGGAGTCCCCTATGGCTACACCTTC.

In this sample, this clone turned up a few times. The chain uses TRBV7-2 and TRBJ2-1; D might be TRBD2 (6 bases). This CDR3 has 15 amino acids. Looked up from germline, CDR1 is SGHTA and CDR2 is FQGNSA. The V end was cut by 2 bases, the J end by 0 bases, with 8 bases between. DNA of the CDR3: TGTGCCAGCAGCTTAACGGGGGACTCCTACAATGAGCAGTTCTTC. Translation: CASSLTGDSYNEQFF. The whole variable domain, filled in from reference TRBV7-2 and TRBJ2-1, reads GAGVSQSPSNKVTEKGKDVELRCDPISGHTALYWYRQSLGQGLEFLIYFQGNSAPDKSGLPSDRFSAERTGGSVSTLTIQRTQQEDSAVYLCASSLTGDSYNEQFFGPGTRLTVL.

The J gene is TRBJ1-1, the V gene TRBV6-6; D is undetermined. V lost 2 bases and J lost 7, with 8 bases in between. Germline V gene sequence: CDR1 MNHNY, CDR2 SVGAGI (reference sequence). The CDR3 contains 12 residues. Here the CDR3 reads CASSYPEVEAFF. The DNA of the CDR3 is TGTGCCAGCAGTTACCCGGAGGTTGAAGCTTTCTTT.

The chain joins TRBV28 to TRBJ1-4; 8 nucleotides match TRBD1. V was clipped by 5 bases and J by 8 bases; unmatched bases: 7. Germline V gene data show CDR1 as MDHEN and CDR2 as SYDVKM. The CDR3 is made up of 14 amino acids. The CDR3 DNA reads TGTGCCAGCAGTGACAGGGGATCGGAAGAAAAACTGTTTTTT. It is translated as CASSDRGSEEKLFF.

V gene TRBV11-2 combines with J gene TRBJ1-2, with 9 nucleotides matching TRBD1. The CDR3 covers 17 residues. Trimming removed 1 base from V and 4 bases from J; junction bases left unmatched: 10. Germline CDR1 reads SGHAT; CDR2 reads FQNNGV. The CDR3 reads CASSLVGDREGGYGYTF. DNA for the CDR3: TGTGCCAGCAGCTTAGTTGGGGACAGGGAAGGGGGCTATGGCTACACCTTC.

This chain uses TRBV9 with TRBJ1-4; the match to TRBD1 covers 9 bases. Germline V gives CDR1 SGDLS, CDR2 YYNGEE. The CDR3 is 17 amino acids. V trimming: 3 bases; J trimming: 5 bases; junction bases outside the gene matches: 11. The CDR3 region is CASSAGTGSIKNEKLFF. CDR3 coding DNA: TGTGCCAGCAGCGCCGGGACAGGGTCAATCAAAAATGAAAAACTGTTTTTT.

The V gene is TRBV7-2, the J gene TRBJ2-7; D might be TRBD2 (6 bases). Germline CDR1 and CDR2: SGHTA and FQGNSA. The CDR3 runs to 13 residues. V was cut by 10 bases and J by 4 bases, with 17 bases left in between. The DNA for the CDR3 is TGTGCCACCTCCTCGACTAGTGCGTACGAGCAGTACTTC. Its translation is CATSSTSAYEQYF.

V is TRBV5-1 and J is TRBJ2-3; possible D gene TRBD1, 6 bases. Trimming removed 6 bases at V and 2 bases at J, with 19 bases between. The germline V gene encodes CDR1 SGHRS and CDR2 YFSETQ. There are 16 residues in the CDR3. This CDR3 is CASKSWLDSSTDTQYF. The CDR3 nucleotides read TGCGCCAGCAAGTCTTGGTTGGACAGTTCCACAGATACGCAGTATTTT.

The CDR3 bases are TGTGCCAGAAGCCCGGAGGATGGTCAGCCCCAGCATTTT. Amino acids: CARSPEDGQPQHF. The chain employs TRBV5-3 and TRBJ1-5, with unresolved D. TRBV5-3 is given ORF status, its function remaining uncertain. With 4 bases removed from V and 6 bases from J, the gap between germline ends came to 11 bases. This CDR3 contains 13 residues.

In the case of this clone: Different DNA sequences within this sample yield the same CDR3. V is TRBV5-1 and J is TRBJ1-5; 7 nucleotides match TRBD1. Per germline, CDR1 SGHRS and CDR2 YFSETQ. V dropped 0 bases and J dropped 3; count of bases not matched to a gene: 3. This CDR3 comprises 15 residues. CDR3 region: CASSLGQGNNQPQHF. CDR3 coding DNA: TGCGCCAGCAGCTTGGGACAGGGAAACAATCAGCCCCAGCATTTT.

This sequence joins TRBV5-6 and TRBJ1-6; D is possibly TRBD1 (5 bases). CDR3 length equals 17 residues. V dropped 0 bases and J dropped 0 bases, with 10 bases sitting between them. The germline V gene encodes CDR1 SGHDT and CDR2 YYEEEE. This CDR3 is CASSLAGGSSYNSPLHF. CDR3 DNA: TGTGCCAGCAGCTTGGCCGGGGGAAGCTCCTATAATTCACCCCTCCACTTT.

This clone was seen a single time. The chain is built from TRBV19 and TRBJ1-6; 9 bases match TRBD1. The germline CDR1 and CDR2 sequences are LNHDA and SQIVND (reference sequence). The CDR3 runs to 14 residues. The J segment lost 9 bases and the V segment lost 7 bases, leaving 7 bases of the junction unmatched. CDR3 residues: CASTDRGTSSPLHF. CDR3 sequence (DNA): TGTGCCAGTACGGACAGGGGTACGAGTTCACCCCTCCACTTT.

The chain combines TRBV4-1 with TRBJ1-5, with 11 nucleotides matching TRBD1. CDR1 is MGHRA and CDR2 is YSYEKL in the germline V gene. This CDR3 comprises 16 residues. J gave up 6 bases and V 4 bases, and 8 bases lay outside the gene matches. The CDR3 DNA follows: TGCGCCAGCAGCCGGGCCCAGGACAGGGGGCTTCAGCCCCAGCATTTT. It yields the protein CASSRAQDRGLQPQHF.

The gene calls are TRBV7-8 and TRBJ2-7; TRBD1 is a possible D gene (6 bases). V lost 5 bases and J lost 0, with 11 bases in between. The CDR3 is 14 residues long. Germline V lookup: CDR1 SGHVS, CDR2 FQNEAQ. The chain's CDR3 is CASSRRDTSYEQYF. The CDR3 bases are TGTGCCAGCAGCAGACGGGACACCTCCTACGAGCAGTACTTC.

This clone was detected only once. The rearrangement links TRBV14 to TRBJ1-3, with D possibly matching TRBD1 (6 bases). This CDR3 is built from 15 residues. CDR1 is SGHDN, CDR2 FVKESK, per germline. V dropped 6 bases and J dropped 3 bases, with 15 bases sitting between them. CDR3 in DNA: TGTGCCAGCAGGAGGGACAATGGATATGGAAACACCATATATTTT. As protein: CASRRDNGYGNTIYF.

This clone occurred once. The chain recombines TRBV14 with TRBJ1-4; D may be TRBD1 (5 bases). In germline, CDR1 is SGHDN, CDR2 FVKESK. The CDR3 is made up of 16 amino acids. The V gene lost 0 bases and the J gene lost 3 bases, with 11 bases spanning the gap. The CDR3: CASSQEEGRPNEKLFF. In DNA, the CDR3 is TGTGCCAGCAGCCAAGAGGAGGGGAGGCCTAATGAAAAACTGTTTTTT.

V is TRBV9 and J is TRBJ1-2; tentative D call: TRBD1 (6 bases). CDR3 length equals 15 residues. The V and J ends lost 4 bases and 3 bases respectively, with 16 bases between them. Looked up from germline, CDR1 is SGDLS and CDR2 is YYNGEE. In DNA form, the CDR3 reads TGTGCCAGCAGCCCCACAGGGCTTGGCGACTATGGCTACACCTTC. It is translated as CASSPTGLGDYGYTF.

This clone was counted only a few times. The J gene is TRBJ1-5, the V gene TRBV2, with unresolved D. The CDR3 sequence is 14 residues long. The V gene lost 0 bases and the J gene lost 10 bases, with 13 bases spanning the gap. From germline, CDR1 is SNHLY and CDR2 FYNNEI. CDR3 DNA: TGTGCCAGCAGTGAAGCTCGGCAGGCTCATCCCCAGCATTTT. It codes for CASSEARQAHPQHF.